The following is a T cell receptor beta chain sequence with its context. 13 Jbeta primers and 60 Vbeta primers were used for the PCR. Profiled with immunoSEQ multiplex PCR; TCRdb holds only in-frame clones, not every one. The sample data list some 96,000 clones. The V and J ends lost 0 bases and 7 bases, in that order; junction bases with no gene match: 9. The CDR3 length is 16 residues. In germline, CDR1 is LNHDA, CDR2 SQIVND (reference sequence). This record comes from a study of cytomegalovirus exposure and HLA in healthy donors. J is TRBJ1-5 and V is TRBV19; 7 nucleotides align to TRBD1. Sequenced material: PBMCs. The clonotype was recovered from a woman younger than 45 in good health and CMV-seronegative. CDR3 nucleotide sequence: TGTGCCAGTAGTATAGAGAATCCAGGGGGTTGGCAGCCCCAGCATTTT. Its protein product is CASSIENPGGWQPQHF.